These T cell receptor beta chains were read from a single sample in a study of cytomegalovirus exposure and HLA in healthy donors. Some clones are missing from TCRdb's copy, which holds only in-frame ones; the method was immunoSEQ multiplex PCR. The sample carries about 160,000 clones, roughly 80% recorded once. The sample comprised PBMCs. These receptors were collected from a female donor in good health and CMV-seronegative. Both conserved end residues are part of each CDR3. The D gene is left open where the match is weak. A row's size may be missing; if present it is once, few, many or a size class.

>TRBV15|.|few|TRBJ1-6
TGTGCCACCAGCAGACAGGGGATGAATTCACCCCTCCACTTT
CATSRQGMNSPLHF
>TRBV15|TRBD1|.|TRBJ2-1
TGTGCCACCAGCCTTGGAGGGACAGGGCCGCTCGGTGAGCAGTTCTTC
CATSLGGTGPLGEQFF
>TRBV29-1|.|.|TRBJ1-2
TGCAGCGTTCTATTCCCTACAGGACCCTATGGCTACACCTTC
CSVLFPTGPYGYTF
>TRBV19|TRBD2|.|TRBJ2-3
TGTGCCAGTAGTATAGCGCTAGCGGGAGATACGCAGTATTTT
CASSIALAGDTQYF
>TRBV10-1|.|once|TRBJ2-3
TGCGCCAGCAGTGATGACGGGGATACGCAGTATTTT
CASSDDGDTQYF
>TRBV7-8|.|.|TRBJ2-7
TGTGCCAGCAGCTTAGCGCCCAGCTCCTACGAGCAGTACTTC
CASSLAPSSYEQYF
>TRBV25-1|.|.|TRBJ2-7
TGTGCCAGCAGTGACCTAACTAGGGAACCCTACGAGCAGTACTTC
CASSDLTREPYEQYF
>TRBV5-6|TRBD1|.|TRBJ2-7
TGTGCCAGCAGCCCTCGAGGGGGGGGGACAGGGAGGTACGAGCAGTACTTC
CASSPRGGGTGRYEQYF
>TRBV15|TRBD1|.|TRBJ2-7
TGTGCCACCAGCAGAACAAGAGGGGGCTTGAGCTCCTACGAGCAGTACTTC
CATSRTRGGLSSYEQYF
>TRBV18|.|.|TRBJ2-4
TGTGCCAGCTCAGGGGGCCAGGAAAACATTCAGTACTTC
CASSGGQENIQYF
>TRBV9|TRBD2|.|TRBJ2-7
TGTGCCAGCAGCGTTAGCGGGAGCGACCCCGACGAGCAGTACTTC
CASSVSGSDPDEQYF
>TRBV11-2|TRBD2|few|TRBJ2-3
TGTGCCAGCAGCTTAGGAGGTAGCGGGGGATACACAGATACGCAGTATTTT
CASSLGGSGGYTDTQYF
>TRBV7-9|.|.|TRBJ1-4
TGTGCCGGGGGGTCCGGGGATGAAAAACTGTTTTTT
CAGGSGDEKLFF
>TRBV27|TRBD2|.|TRBJ2-1
TGTGCCAGCAGTTTTAGTAGCGGGAGCCGCAATGAGCAGTTCTTC
CASSFSSGSRNEQFF
>TRBV14|.|few|TRBJ1-6
TGTGCCAGCGGCGCCTACCTTAGCGCACCCCTCCACTTT
CASGAYLSAPLHF
>TRBV6-1|.|.|TRBJ1-2
TGTGCCAGCAGTGAAGCGCCTACAGCCTCCTATGGCTACACCTTC
CASSEAPTASYGYTF
>TRBV20-1|.|.|TRBJ2-5
TGCAGTGCTAGTTCTGCGCAGACCCAGTACTTC
CSASSAQTQYF
>TRBV7-9|TRBD1|.|TRBJ1-2
TGTGCCAGCAGCTTAGCCGGGACAGGGGGCGCTTCGAACTATGGCTACACCTTC
CASSLAGTGGASNYGYTF
>TRBV18|.|.|TRBJ2-7
TGTGCCAGCTCACCACCGGGGCAGGGGGGAACCTACGAGCAGTACTTC
CASSPPGQGGTYEQYF
>TRBV27|TRBD1|.|TRBJ1-5
TGTGCCAGCAGCCGAGGGGGCGGCCATCAGCCCCAGCATTTT
CASSRGGGHQPQHF
>TRBV9|TRBD2|.|TRBJ2-1
TGTGCCAGCAGCGTAAGCGGGAACTCCTACAATGAGCAGTTCTTC
CASSVSGNSYNEQFF